Each of the 20 T cell receptor beta chains below was sequenced from the same sample in a study of control samples from healthy donors and cancer patients. TCRdb's copy holds only in-frame clones and misses some; the assay was immunoSEQ multiplex PCR. The sample lists about 150,000 clones; about 93% were seen once. Specimen: PBMCs. These receptors came from a man in his 60s with colorectal cancer.

The gene calls are TRBV6-2 or TRBV6-3 and TRBJ1-5, with D maybe TRBD1 (5 bases). Germline V gene lookup returns CDR1 MNHEY and CDR2 SVGEGT. Between the trimmed V and J ends, which lost 4 bases and 3 bases, there was a span of 16 bases. This CDR3 region has 16 residues. Here the CDR3 reads CASSSTEHPFNQPQHF. CDR3 in DNA: TGTGCCAGCAGTTCGACAGAACACCCCTTCAATCAGCCCCAGCATTTT.

The chain links TRBV27 to TRBJ2-3; 7 bases fit TRBD1. Unmatched junction bases numbered 16, after V lost 6 bases and J lost 1 base. The CDR3 consists of 18 residues. Germline V CDR1 and CDR2: MNHEY, SMNVEV (reference sequence). The CDR3: CASRGRSQGVIRTDTQYF. The CDR3 nucleotides are TGTGCCAGCAGGGGAAGGAGCCAGGGGGTTATACGCACAGATACGCAGTATTTT.

The chain is built from TRBV27 and TRBJ2-2, with D perhaps assigned TRBD1 or TRBD2 (7 bases each). Germline lookup yields CDR1 MNHEY and CDR2 SMNVEV (reference sequence). The length of the CDR3 is 16 residues. Trimming pared 2 bases from V and 5 bases from J, leaving 15 bases between. CDR3: CASSLGARGGTGELFF. DNA of the CDR3: TGTGCCAGCAGTTTAGGGGCCAGGGGGGGGACCGGGGAGCTGTTTTTT.

The CDR3 bases are TGTGCCAGCAGCTTAAGCGGGGGACCTCCGTACGAGCAGTACTTC. As protein: CASSLSGGPPYEQYF. This chain uses TRBV7-9 with TRBJ2-7; 8 positions agree with TRBD2. The trim removed 2 bases at V and 4 bases at J, leaving 7 bases unmatched. In germline, CDR1 is SEHNR, CDR2 FQNEAQ (reference sequence). The CDR3 runs 15 residues. Supplemented by reference TRBV7-9 and TRBJ2-7, the full variable domain reads DTGVSQNPRHKITKRGQNVTFRCDPISEHNRLYWYRQTLGQGPEFLTYFQNEAQLEKSRLLSDRFSAERPKGSFSTLEIQRTEQGDSAMYLCASSLSGGPPYEQYFGPGTRLTVT.

This clone was picked up one time. The genes are TRBV4-1 and TRBJ2-1; no definite D call. The V end lost 3 bases, the J end lost 0 bases, and 12 bases lay between the germline ends. CDR3 size: 16 residues. Per germline, CDR1 MGHRA and CDR2 YSYEKL. The CDR3: CASSQPGRSSYNEQFF. The DNA of the CDR3 is TGCGCCAGCAGCCAGCCGGGTCGGAGCTCCTACAATGAGCAGTTCTTC.

The chain couples TRBV25-1 to TRBJ1-6; tentatively, D is TRBD1 (5 bases). Deletions cut 1 base from V and 9 bases from J, with 13 bases between. CDR1 is MGHDK, CDR2 SYGVNS, per germline. CDR3 length: 15 residues. CDR3 sequence reads: CASSEFDSRGSPLHF. CDR3 nucleotides: TGTGCCAGCAGTGAATTTGACAGCCGAGGTTCACCCCTCCACTTT. The full variable domain, completed using reference TRBV25-1 and TRBJ1-6, is EADIYQTPRYLVIGTGKKITLECSQTMGHDKMYWYQQDPGMELHLIHYSYGVNSTEKGDLSSESTVSRIRTEHFPLTLESARPSHTSQYLCASSEFDSRGSPLHFGNGTRLTVT.

The genes are TRBV18 and TRBJ1-1; perhaps TRBD1 as D (5 bases). The CDR3 runs to 15 residues. Germline CDR1 and CDR2: KGHSH and LQKENI. V dropped 2 bases and J dropped 1 base, with 11 bases sitting between them. CDR3 region: CASSPGGEANTEAFF. DNA for the CDR3: TGTGCCAGCTCACCAGGAGGGGAGGCGAACACTGAAGCTTTCTTT.

The chain links TRBV6-5 to TRBJ1-2; weak D call: TRBD1 (5 bases). This CDR3 has 15 amino acids. Trimming removed 4 bases from V and 3 bases from J, with 15 bases in between. Per the germline V gene, CDR1 is MNHEY and CDR2 is SVGAGI. The CDR3 protein is CASSFQGAPDYGYTF. CDR3 nucleotide sequence: TGTGCCAGCAGTTTCCAGGGCGCCCCGGACTATGGCTACACCTTC.

This sequence joins TRBV2 and TRBJ1-6, with D maybe TRBD1 (6 bases). This CDR3 is built from 14 residues. Germline values: CDR1 SNHLY, CDR2 FYNNEI. The V gene lost 7 bases and the J gene lost 7 bases, with 14 bases spanning the gap. The CDR3 loop is CASKGGGGNSPLHF. The CDR3 DNA reads TGTGCCAGCAAGGGGGGGGGAGGCAATTCACCCCTCCACTTT.

In this sample, this clone turned up once. Written as DNA, the CDR3 is TGTGCCAGCAGTGAACTTCCCCGGGGCACAGCCAGCTATGGCTACACCTTC. Its translation is CASSELPRGTASYGYTF. The chain joins TRBV2 to TRBJ1-2; D might be TRBD1 (5 bases). The germline V gene has CDR1 SNHLY and CDR2 FYNNEI. Trimming cost V 2 bases and J 4 bases, with 20 bases left between them. The CDR3 covers 17 residues.

The chain recombines TRBV9 with TRBJ1-1; no definite D call. Germline CDR1 is SGDLS and CDR2 is YYNGEE. The length of the CDR3 is 14 residues. V was shortened by 0 bases and J by 1 base, with 7 bases between the two germline ends. The CDR3 region is CASSVGQPNTEAFF. The CDR3 nucleotides read TGTGCCAGCAGCGTAGGGCAGCCGAACACTGAAGCTTTCTTT.

The chain is built from TRBV5-1 and TRBJ2-1; no clear D gene. This CDR3 has 15 amino acids. V lost 8 bases to trimming and J lost 3 bases, with 18 bases between them. CDR1 and CDR2 from the germline V gene are SGHRS and YFSETQ. In DNA, the CDR3 is TGCGCCAGTAGCCCTGGAACCCAAAGCTACAATGAGCAGTTCTTC. The encoded protein is CASSPGTQSYNEQFF.

V and J are TRBV2 and TRBJ1-2, with 7 nucleotides matching TRBD1. With 7 bases clipped from V and 1 base from J, the junction kept 15 bases outside the gene matches. CDR1 and CDR2 (germline): SNHLY, FYNNEI. The CDR3 loop spans 17 amino acids. The CDR3 region is CASNGARGIILNYGYTF. The CDR3 nucleotides are TGTGCCAGCAATGGTGCCAGGGGGATAATACTTAACTATGGCTACACCTTC.

The chain recombines TRBV7-2 with TRBJ1-2; the D is unclear. The CDR3 has 11 residues. CDR1 is SGHTA, CDR2 FQGNSA, per germline. V lost 4 bases and J 8 bases, leaving 8 bases between the germline ends. CDR3 nucleotide sequence: TGTGCCAGCAGCTCCACTGAAGGCTACACCTTC. It yields the protein CASSSTEGYTF.

In its sample, this clone was seen once. This sequence joins TRBV11-2 and TRBJ2-7, with TRBD1 matching 7 bases. The CDR3 sequence is 14 residues long. The ends lost 5 bases at V and 3 bases at J; junction bases unmatched: 7. Germline-derived CDR1 and CDR2 are SGHAT and FQNNGV. The CDR3 DNA sequence: TGTGCCAGCAGCCCAGACGACAGGGACTACGAGCAGTACTTC. The encoded protein is CASSPDDRDYEQYF. Based on the CDR3 plus reference TRBV11-2 and TRBJ2-7, the full variable domain is EAGVAQSPRYKIIEKRQSVAFWCNPISGHATLYWYQQILGQGPKLLIQFQNNGVVDDSQLPKDRFSAERLKGVDSTLKIQPAKLEDSAVYLCASSPDDRDYEQYFGPGTRLTVT.

This sequence joins TRBV7-8 and TRBJ2-5, with TRBD1 identical over 7 bases. This CDR3 region has 13 residues. Trimming cost V 4 bases and J 2 bases; bases outside gene matches: 1. Germline CDR1 reads SGHVS; CDR2 reads FQNEAQ. The CDR3 spells CASSWGQQETQYF. The CDR3 nucleotides are TGTGCCAGCAGCTGGGGACAGCAAGAGACCCAGTACTTC.

The rearrangement uses TRBV3-1 (or the pseudogene TRBV3-2) and TRBJ2-3, with 13 nucleotides matching TRBD2. Germline V lookup: CDR1 LGHDT, CDR2 YNNKEL (reference sequence). Losses at the gene ends were 3 bases for V and 7 bases for J; bases not matched to a gene: 4. This CDR3 is built from 15 residues. The CDR3, as DNA: TGTGCCAGCAGCCAGGGGACTAGCGGGGTAAATACGCAGTATTTT. Translating it yields CASSQGTSGVNTQYF.

The chain joins TRBV29-1 to TRBJ2-7; 7 nucleotides line up with TRBD1. CDR3 length equals 14 residues. Germline V gene sequence: CDR1 SQVTM, CDR2 ANQGSEA. The trim removed 3 bases at V and 5 bases at J, leaving 10 bases unmatched. CDR3 region: CSVELRQGGNEQYF. For the CDR3, the DNA is TGCAGCGTTGAGCTACGACAGGGTGGAAACGAGCAGTACTTC.

V and J are TRBV2 and TRBJ2-5; 12 bases line up with TRBD2. Germline V CDR1 and CDR2: SNHLY, FYNNEI. The J segment lost 5 bases and the V segment lost 8 bases, leaving 12 bases of the junction unmatched. CDR3 length: 16 residues. The CDR3 bases are TGTGCCAGCTGGGGGGGTGCTAGCGGGGGGGCGGAGACCCAGTACTTC. Translated: CASWGGASGGAETQYF.

The V call is TRBV4-1, the J call TRBJ2-5, with 8 positions matching TRBD1. Germline CDR1 MGHRA, CDR2 YSYEKL. V was clipped by 3 bases and J by 5 bases; unmatched bases: 5. The CDR3 contains 14 residues. CDR3 sequence reads: CASSHRGQVETQYF. DNA of the CDR3: TGCGCCAGCAGCCACCGGGGACAGGTGGAGACCCAGTACTTC.